This T cell receptor (beta chain) is drawn from a study of early T cells in non-severe SARS-CoV-2 infection. Background on the study: The study sequenced bulk RNA from unsorted whole blood, with chains unpaired.

The TCR library protocol attached unique molecular identifiers to the individual cDNA molecules. TCRdb used MiXCR to reprocess the 5' RACE reads, holding one entry per CDR3 protein. The data show more than 80,000 distinct CDR3 sequences, approximately 14% seen once. This CDR3 is built from 14 residues. Per the germline V gene, CDR1 is DFQATT and CDR2 is SNEGSKA (reference sequence). V was clipped by 5 bases and J by 2 bases; unmatched bases: 6. Study observations and caveats: VDJdb matching favored anti-spike CD8 responses, missing private and CD4 specificities.

Only a few counts were recorded for this clonotype. No antigen is known for it. The chain recombines TRBV20-1 with TRBJ2-3; 8 bases line up with TRBD2. The sample consisted of whole blood. The clonotype was recovered from an adult who was a healthcare worker with PCR-confirmed SARS-CoV-2 infection or an uninfected control (not recorded which). The DNA of the CDR3 is TGCAGTGCTTCCATAGCGGGAACCACAGATACGCAGTATTTT. This gives the protein CSASIAGTTDTQYF.